This TCR beta chain was sequenced in a study of blood T cell repertoires in COVID-19. The CDR3 is made up of 13 amino acids. CDR1 LGHNT and CDR2 FRNRAP come from the germline V gene. Trimming took 11 bases from V and 7 from J, leaving 18 bases between them. Authors' processing steps: Estimation of nucleated cell counts was performed using reference gene primer amplification. The assay was immunoSEQ multiplex PCR, and TCRdb's table has in-frame clones only and misses some. That table furnishes V, J and clone size, whereas the DNA furnished D and trimming. The repertoire holds around 340,000 clones, with 65% to 85% as singletons.

Sequencing used peripheral blood. The J gene is TRBJ2-1, the V gene TRBV12-5, with D possibly being TRBD2 (5 bases). This TCR was sampled from a man younger than 40 with active or convalescent COVID-19. CDR3 in DNA: TGTGCTGGTTATCCGGGGTCAAGGAATGAGCAGTTCTTC. Its protein is CAGYPGSRNEQFF.